The 31 T cell receptor beta chains in this list originate from one sample, sequenced in a study of OX40 agonist ivuxolimab in advanced cancers. Produced via immunoSEQ multiplex PCR; TCRdb's table is partial and in-frame only. The profile shows 50,000 to 85,000 clones, approximately 86% of them singletons. Sequenced here: CD4+ or CD8+ T cells sorted from blood, sampled in a trial of the OX40 agonist ivuxolimab. All receptors come from an adult with an advanced solid tumor such as melanoma, head and neck, liver or kidney cancer.

This chain connects TRBV7-8 to TRBJ1-6, with D unresolved. Germline V gene lookup returns CDR1 SGHVS and CDR2 FQNEAQ. CDR3 size: 13 residues. V shed 5 bases and J shed 8 bases, with 10 bases lying between them. The CDR3 loop reads CASSHGGDSPLHF. DNA for the CDR3: TGTGCCAGCAGCCACGGTGGAGATTCACCCCTCCACTTT. Variable domain in full (rest from reference TRBV7-8 and TRBJ1-6): GAGVSQSPRYKVAKRGQDVALRCDPISGHVSLFWYQQALGQGPEFLTYFQNEAQLDKSGLPSDRFFAERPEGSVSTLKIQRTQQEDSAVYLCASSHGGDSPLHFGNGTRLTVT.

The rearrangement joins TRBV11-3 to TRBJ2-5; D may be TRBD1 or TRBD2 (5 bases each). The V and J ends lost 1 base and 5 bases respectively, with 14 bases between them. Germline loops: CDR1 SGHNT, CDR2 YENEEA. The CDR3 contains 15 residues. The CDR3 DNA is TGTGCCAGCAGCTTAGGTCCCCGGGACGGTGAGACCCAGTACTTC. Translating gives CASSLGPRDGETQYF.

CDR3 DNA sequence: TGTGCCAGCAGCGGGAGCGGGAGGGCCTACGAGCAGTACTTC. This encodes CASSGSGRAYEQYF. The V and J genes are TRBV2 and TRBJ2-7, with 10 bases that match TRBD2. Germline values: CDR1 SNHLY, CDR2 FYNNEI. The length of the CDR3 is 14 residues. The J segment lost 2 bases and the V segment lost 6 bases, leaving 4 bases of the junction unmatched.

The chain uses TRBV6-1 and TRBJ2-7, with 9 bases aligning to TRBD1. The V gene end was trimmed by 11 bases and the J gene end by 2 bases; junction bases not matched to a gene: 7. The CDR3 covers 13 residues. CDR1 MNHNS and CDR2 SASEGT come from the germline V gene. The CDR3 sequence: CASVGTGPYEQYF. In nucleotides, the CDR3 is TGTGCCTCGGTAGGGACAGGGCCCTACGAGCAGTACTTC.

This clone appeared a single time. The CDR3 coding sequence is TGTGCCATCAGTGGTATAAGTATGGGGGGCGTGCAGTACTTC. The encoded protein is CAISGISMGGVQYF. The chain employs TRBV10-3 and TRBJ2-5; D possibly uses TRBD1 or TRBD2 (6 bases each). Trimming removed 4 bases at V and 11 bases at J, with 20 bases between. Germline lookup yields CDR1 ENHRY and CDR2 SYGVKD. This CDR3 comprises 14 residues.

This chain links TRBV19 with TRBJ2-7; 8 bases agree with TRBD1. CDR1 and CDR2 (germline): LNHDA, SQIVND (reference sequence). The J segment lost 3 bases and the V segment lost 3 bases, leaving 7 bases of the junction unmatched. CDR3 size: 15 residues. This CDR3 is CASSMGTGRVYEQYF. CDR3 coding DNA: TGTGCCAGTAGTATGGGGACAGGTAGAGTCTACGAGCAGTACTTC.

V is TRBV19 and J is TRBJ2-2, with a weak D call TRBD1 (6 bases). CDR3 length equals 14 residues. From germline, CDR1 is LNHDA and CDR2 SQIVND (reference sequence). V was clipped by 5 bases and J by 5 bases, with 12 bases between them. The CDR3 loop reads CASSQGQKTGELFF. The CDR3 DNA follows: TGTGCCAGTAGTCAAGGACAGAAGACCGGGGAGCTGTTTTTT.

The chain couples TRBV5-4 to TRBJ2-7; 14 bases are shared with TRBD2. The CDR3 spans 19 residues. Germline-derived CDR1 and CDR2 are SGHNT and YYREEE (reference sequence). V shed 4 bases and J 0 bases; nucleotides not matched to a gene: 12. The CDR3 DNA is TGTGCCAGCAGCGCGGGACTAGCGGGGGCCCATACCAGCTCCTACGAGCAGTACTTC. Its protein is CASSAGLAGAHTSSYEQYF.

This clone is a singleton in its sample. The chain combines TRBV5-4 with TRBJ2-3; 9 bases align to TRBD1. The CDR3 contains 16 residues. Germline CDR1 is SGHNT and CDR2 is YYREEE (reference sequence). J gave up 2 bases and V 4 bases, and 8 bases lay outside the gene matches. Here the CDR3 DNA reads TGTGCCAGCAGCCCTTGGGGACAGGGATCCACAGATACGCAGTATTTT. Amino acids: CASSPWGQGSTDTQYF.

The J gene is TRBJ1-2, the V gene TRBV14, with D unresolved. The CDR3 covers 14 residues. The V gene's germline CDR1 is SGHDN and CDR2 FVKESK. Trimming left V 4 bases short and J 5 bases short, with 14 bases between. CDR3 in amino acids: CASSPFTVDYGYTF. CDR3 DNA: TGTGCCAGCAGCCCATTCACAGTAGATTATGGCTACACCTTC.

This clone was observed once. The V call is TRBV6-5, the J call TRBJ2-2, with D unclear. CDR1 and CDR2 from the germline V gene are MNHEY and SVGAGI. V was trimmed by 8 bases and J by 0 bases, leaving 10 bases between them. The CDR3 sequence is 14 residues long. CDR3 protein: CASLKDPNTGELFF. Written as DNA, the CDR3 is TGTGCCAGCCTCAAGGACCCGAACACCGGGGAGCTGTTTTTT.

The chain links TRBV11-1 to TRBJ2-3, with 8 bases aligning to TRBD2. J lost 4 bases, V lost 3 bases, and 6 bases had no gene match. In germline, CDR1 is SGHAT, CDR2 FQDESV (reference sequence). There are 15 residues in the CDR3. CDR3 loop: CASSFPTGGADTQYF. The CDR3 nucleotides read TGTGCCAGCAGCTTTCCTACGGGAGGGGCAGATACGCAGTATTTT.

The chain joins TRBV19 to TRBJ2-1, with a possible D match to TRBD2 (6 bases). Germline CDR1 and CDR2: LNHDA and SQIVND (reference sequence). V lost 3 bases and J 5 bases, leaving 17 bases between the germline ends. The CDR3 has 16 residues. The CDR3 region is CASSIRWEVGNNEQFF. CDR3 nucleotides: TGTGCCAGTAGTATCAGGTGGGAGGTAGGAAACAATGAGCAGTTCTTC.

The table lists this clone with a count of one. The chain links TRBV5-4 to TRBJ1-4; the D gene is possibly TRBD1 (6 bases). Trimming took 3 bases from V and 3 from J, leaving 15 bases between them. This CDR3 is 16 amino acids long. Germline-derived CDR1 and CDR2 are SGHNT and YYREEE (reference sequence). The CDR3 coding sequence is TGTGCCAGCAGCTCTCGACAGGCAGGGTCTAATGAAAAACTGTTTTTT. Protein: CASSSRQAGSNEKLFF.

This chain joins TRBV30 and TRBJ1-4; D might be TRBD1 (6 bases). The germline gives CDR1 GTSNPN, CDR2 SVGIG (reference sequence). The CDR3 has 13 residues. The V gene lost 3 bases and the J gene lost 7 bases, with 12 bases spanning the gap. The CDR3 is CAWRLAGAEKLFF. The CDR3 DNA reads as TGTGCCTGGAGGTTGGCAGGGGCTGAAAAACTGTTTTTT.

This clone was seen a single time. Its ends do not fully match the called genes, so a read error is possible. The V call is TRBV23-1, the J call TRBJ2-1, with 10 bases matching TRBD1. TRBV23-1 is recorded as an ORF, its role being uncertain. The CDR3 runs to 17 residues. Here the CDR3 reads CASRQFETGGFYNEQFF. The DNA for the CDR3 is TGCGCCAGCAGGCAATTTGAGACAGGGGGCTTCTACAATGAGCAGTTCTTC.

V usage is TRBV15 and J usage is TRBJ1-5; D call uncertain. The CDR3 length is 13 residues. Germline CDR1 LNHNV, CDR2 YYDKDF (reference sequence). V lost 2 bases to trimming and J lost 5 bases, with 7 bases between them. The CDR3 protein is CATSRQVDQPQHF. The CDR3 DNA follows: TGTGCCACCAGCAGACAGGTTGATCAGCCCCAGCATTTT.

The chain joins TRBV6-5 to TRBJ1-5; D remains ambiguous. The CDR3 is 14 amino acids. The germline V gene has CDR1 MNHEY and CDR2 SVGAGI. V lost 6 bases and J 3 bases, leaving 12 bases between the germline ends. The CDR3 sequence: CASRPLNNNQPQHF. The CDR3 DNA sequence: TGTGCCAGCAGACCTCTCAACAACAATCAGCCCCAGCATTTT.

The chain has TRBV18 and TRBJ2-1; 11 nucleotides line up with TRBD2. Germline CDR1 KGHSH, CDR2 LQKENI. J was trimmed by 8 bases and V by 8 bases; bases with no gene match: 8. This CDR3 region has 14 residues. Here the CDR3 DNA reads TGTGCCAGCCGAACTAGCGGGAGTCCCCATGAGCAGTTCTTC. Protein: CASRTSGSPHEQFF. Full variable domain (outside the CDR3, taken from reference TRBV18 and TRBJ2-1): NAGVMQNPRHLVRRRGQEARLRCSPMKGHSHVYWYRQLPEEGLKFMVYLQKENIIDESGMPKERFSAEFPKEGPSILRIQQVVRGDSAAYFCASRTSGSPHEQFFGPGTRLTVL.

This chain uses TRBV6-5 with TRBJ1-3; TRBD1 is a possible D gene (5 bases). Trimming stripped 6 bases from V and 3 bases from J, with 15 bases between. Germline loops: CDR1 MNHEY, CDR2 SVGAGI. This CDR3 has 15 residues. CDR3 sequence (DNA): TGTGCCAGCAGCCAATTCGGGACCTTTGGAAACACCATATATTTT. This codes for CASSQFGTFGNTIYF.

The chain is built from TRBV6-1 and TRBJ1-4, with D hard to call. This CDR3 comprises 10 residues. Germline-derived CDR1 and CDR2 are MNHNS and SASEGT. V was cut by 8 bases and J by 5 bases, with 3 bases left in between. CDR3 DNA: TGTGCCAGCGAGAATGAAAAACTGTTTTTT. Translating gives CASENEKLFF.

The chain uses TRBV5-1 and TRBJ2-7, with 11 bases that match TRBD1. The CDR3 length is 16 residues. V shed 0 bases, J shed 4 bases, and the junction held 6 bases outside the gene matches. Germline-derived CDR1 and CDR2 are SGHRS and YFSETQ. The CDR3 nucleotides read TGCGCCAGCAGCTTGGGTGGGGGACAGGGGGATTACGAGCAGTACTTC. Amino acids: CASSLGGGQGDYEQYF. Together with reference TRBV5-1 and TRBJ2-7, the CDR3 gives the full variable domain: KAGVTQTPRYLIKTRGQQVTLSCSPISGHRSVSWYQQTPGQGLQFLFEYFSETQRNKGNFPGRFSGRQFSNSRSEMNVSTLELGDSALYLCASSLGGGQGDYEQYFGPGTRLTVT.

The gene calls are TRBV29-1 and TRBJ1-1; no definite D call. Trimming stripped 4 bases from V and 12 bases from J, with 12 bases between. CDR1 is SQVTM, CDR2 ANQGSEA, per germline. This CDR3 contains 10 residues. CDR3 nucleotide sequence: TGCAGCGTTGGTGGGGAAATCACTTTCTTT. It specifies CSVGGEITFF. The variable domain in full, with the rest retrieved from reference TRBV29-1 and TRBJ1-1, is SAVISQKPSRDICQRGTSLTIQCQVDSQVTMMFWYRQQPGQSLTLIATANQGSEATYESGFVIDKFPISRPNLTFSTLTVSNMSPEDSSIYLCSVGGEITFFGQGTRLTVV.

CDR3 in DNA: TGTGCCAGCAGACGAAGGACTAGCGGGGTAGAGCAGTACTTC. Its translation is CASRRRTSGVEQYF. The V call is TRBV6-5, the J call TRBJ2-7, with 12 bases lining up with TRBD2. Germline-derived CDR1 and CDR2 are MNHEY and SVGAGI. Unmatched junction bases numbered 7, after V lost 6 bases and J lost 7 bases. The CDR3 totals 14 residues.

V is TRBV11-2 and J is TRBJ2-3; 8 nucleotides agree with TRBD2. Germline V gene lookup returns CDR1 SGHAT and CDR2 FQNNGV. Trimming at V came to 3 bases and at J to 2 bases, leaving 1 base not matched to a gene. The CDR3 loop spans 14 amino acids. In DNA form, the CDR3 reads TGTGCCAGCAGCTTTAGCGGGGTCACAGATACGCAGTATTTT. The encoded protein is CASSFSGVTDTQYF.

The rearrangement uses TRBV7-2 and TRBJ2-3; D gene ambiguous. The CDR3 loop spans 14 amino acids. Germline V CDR1 and CDR2: SGHTA, FQGNSA. Trimming stripped 0 bases from V and 2 bases from J, with 6 bases between. In DNA, the CDR3 is TGTGCCAGCAGCTTAGCCTTCCTCACAGATACGCAGTATTTT. This gives the protein CASSLAFLTDTQYF.

Written as DNA, the CDR3 is TGTGCCACCTCGGAGTACTACGAGCAGTACTTC. Amino acid sequence: CATSEYYEQYF. The chain carries TRBV19 and TRBJ2-7; no definite D call. The V gene lost 10 bases and the J gene lost 3 bases, with 10 bases spanning the gap. CDR1 and CDR2 (germline): LNHDA, SQIVND (reference sequence). This CDR3 comprises 11 residues.

V usage is TRBV14 and J usage is TRBJ1-2, with D possibly being TRBD1 (6 bases). Trimming stripped 3 bases from V and 7 bases from J, with 9 bases between. Germline CDR1 is SGHDN and CDR2 is FVKESK. The CDR3 sequence is 12 residues long. In DNA form, the CDR3 reads TGTGCCAGCAGCCAGGGGGCCATTGGCTACACCTTC. Its translation is CASSQGAIGYTF. The full variable domain, rest sourced from reference TRBV14 and TRBJ1-2, is EAGVTQFPSHSVIEKGQTVTLRCDPISGHDNLYWYRRVMGKEIKFLLHFVKESKQDESGMPNNRFLAERTGGTYSTLKVQPAELEDSGVYFCASSQGAIGYTFGSGTRLTVV.

The gene calls are TRBV12-2 and TRBJ1-5. TRBV12-2 is reported as a pseudogene. This CDR3 region has 16 residues. The CDR3 coding sequence is TGTGCAAGTCGCGCCCGAACGGCCAGTCCCGGTCAGCCCCAGCATTTT. It yields the protein CASRARTASPGQPQHF.

The chain joins TRBV9 to TRBJ2-1; 7 bases match TRBD1. This CDR3 is 13 amino acids long. Per the germline V gene, CDR1 is SGDLS and CDR2 is YYNGEE. The J segment lost 8 bases and the V segment lost 6 bases, leaving 8 bases of the junction unmatched. The CDR3 coding sequence is TGTGCCAGCACTCGGCAGGGGGTCGATGAGCAGTTCTTC. It specifies CASTRQGVDEQFF.

J is TRBJ1-1 and V is TRBV7-2; 9 nucleotides align to TRBD1. The CDR3 spans 13 residues. Germline V CDR1 and CDR2: SGHTA, FQGNSA. Trimming removed 4 bases from V and 7 bases from J; junction bases left unmatched: 4. The CDR3 loop reads CASSSGTGLEAFF. In nucleotides, the CDR3 is TGTGCCAGCAGCTCAGGGACAGGGCTTGAAGCTTTCTTT.